This is a list of T cell receptor beta chains from one sample in a study of beta chain features in type 1 diabetes. Profiling relied on immunoSEQ multiplex PCR, and the TCRdb table lists in-frame clones only, not all of them. Here the sample spans about 270,000 clones, roughly 13% being singletons. The specimen was naive CD4+ T cells from blood. The receptors stem from a man aged 25-45 years with type 1 diabetes. CDR3s include the opening cysteine and the closing phenylalanine or tryptophan. A D gene is named only where the DNA matches it firmly. Only some rows state a clone size, as once, few, many or a class for expanded clones.

clone_size	v_call	j_call	d_call	cdr3_aa	cdr3_nt
NA	TRBV18	TRBJ2-1	NA	CASSPLSPRNEQFF	TGTGCCAGCTCACCATTATCCCCCCGGAATGAGCAGTTCTTC
few	TRBV7-2	TRBJ2-7	NA	CASRPSPGSQNEQYF	TGTGCCAGCAGACCCTCCCCGGGATCGCAGAACGAGCAGTACTTC
few	TRBV5-1	TRBJ1-1	TRBD1	CASSRKQGADTEAFF	TGCGCCAGCAGCAGGAAGCAGGGGGCTGACACTGAAGCTTTCTTT
NA	TRBV7-3	TRBJ2-3	NA	CASGQGTDTQYF	TGTGCCAGCGGCCAGGGCACAGATACGCAGTATTTT
NA	TRBV4-2	TRBJ2-3	TRBD2	CASSLGLAGGPGVTDTQYF	TGTGCCAGCAGCCTGGGACTAGCGGGAGGGCCGGGTGTCACAGATACGCAGTATTTT
NA	TRBV6-5	TRBJ1-5	NA	CASSDNREQPQHF	TGTGCCAGCAGTGACAACCGAGAGCAGCCCCAGCATTTT
few	TRBV4-2	TRBJ1-2	NA	CASSQDLLGRNYGYTF	TGTGCCAGCAGCCAAGATCTTTTGGGCCGCAACTATGGCTACACCTTC
few	TRBV5-1	TRBJ2-5	NA	CASSLARGQETQYF	TGCGCCAGCAGCTTGGCCCGGGGCCAAGAGACCCAGTACTTC
few	TRBV29-1	TRBJ2-1	NA	CSGGLTHSNEQFF	TGCAGCGGCGGACTCACCCACTCCAATGAGCAGTTCTTC
NA	TRBV15	TRBJ2-3	TRBD1	CATSRGGQGSDTQYF	TGTGCCACCAGCAGAGGGGGACAGGGTTCAGATACGCAGTATTTT
few	TRBV5-4	TRBJ2-7	NA	CASSPGGSERKWEQYF	TGTGCCAGCAGCCCCGGAGGTTCGGAGCGCAAATGGGAGCAGTACTTC
NA	TRBV7-3	TRBJ2-5	NA	CASSLRVQETQYF	TGTGCCAGCAGCTTACGGGTACAAGAGACCCAGTACTTC
few	TRBV25-1	TRBJ1-2	NA	CASSDSPQNYGYTF	TGTGCCAGCAGTGACTCCCCGCAGAACTATGGCTACACCTTC
NA	TRBV7-3	TRBJ2-1	TRBD1	CASSTRQGNEQFF	TGTGCCAGCTCCACGAGACAGGGGAATGAGCAGTTCTTC
NA	TRBV7-3	TRBJ2-1	TRBD2	CASSLSLAGVNEQFF	TGTGCCAGCAGCTTAAGTCTAGCGGGAGTTAATGAGCAGTTCTTC
few	TRBV28	TRBJ2-7	NA	CASSSHSYSYEQYF	TGTGCCAGCAGTTCCCACTCCTACTCCTACGAGCAGTACTTC
NA	TRBV9	TRBJ2-7	NA	CASSPLAGGYEQYF	TGTGCCAGCAGCCCCCTGGCAGGGGGGTACGAGCAGTACTTC
few	TRBV6-6	TRBJ2-5	TRBD1	CASSQRQGEIQETQYF	TGTGCCAGCAGCCAGAGACAGGGAGAAATCCAAGAGACCCAGTACTTC
few	TRBV19	TRBJ1-2	NA	CASSSPEISGYTF	TGTGCCAGTAGTAGTCCAGAAATCTCTGGCTACACCTTC
few	TRBV5-1	TRBJ2-7	NA	CASSLLTGSYEQYF	TGCGCCAGCAGCTTGCTTACAGGATCCTACGAGCAGTACTTC
NA	TRBV7-8	TRBJ1-5	TRBD1	CASSLAGTGETQPQHF	TGTGCCAGCAGCCTGGCGGGGACAGGGGAGACTCAGCCCCAGCATTTT
NA	TRBV5-1	TRBJ2-7	NA	CASSLVVGSYEQYF	TGCGCCAGCAGCTTGGTCGTCGGCTCCTACGAGCAGTACTTC
few	TRBV28	TRBJ2-1	TRBD2	CASNALGAGDSMWFF	TGTGCCAGCAACGCCCTTGGGGCGGGAGACTCAATGTGGTTCTTC
few	TRBV6-5	TRBJ1-1	TRBD1	CASSRDRGHTEAFF	TGTGCCAGCAGTAGGGACAGGGGCCACACTGAAGCTTTCTTT
few	TRBV5-1	TRBJ2-1	TRBD2	CASSPGTSGYYNEQFF	TGCGCCAGCAGCCCTGGGACTAGCGGGTACTACAATGAGCAGTTCTTC
NA	TRBV28	TRBJ2-7	NA	CASKFWAKYEQYF	TGTGCCAGCAAGTTCTGGGCCAAATACGAGCAGTACTTC
NA	TRBV9	TRBJ2-4	NA	CASSVGFQLAKNIQYF	TGTGCCAGCAGCGTAGGATTCCAACTAGCCAAAAACATTCAGTACTTC
few	TRBV28	TRBJ1-2	NA	CASSKQAQGYGYTF	TGTGCCAGCAGTAAGCAGGCGCAGGGTTATGGCTACACCTTC
NA	TRBV19	TRBJ2-1	NA	CASTRGGGRSYNEQFF	TGTGCCAGTACCAGGGGCGGGGGCCGCTCCTACAATGAGCAGTTCTTC
NA	TRBV10-3	TRBJ2-7	NA	CAISDTSSGAWEQYF	TGTGCCATCAGCGACACCTCTTCAGGGGCCTGGGAGCAGTACTTC
NA	TRBV28	TRBJ2-1	TRBD1	CASSPIWGDRGRNEQFF	TGTGCCAGCAGCCCGATCTGGGGGGACAGGGGGCGAAATGAGCAGTTCTTC
NA	TRBV5-1	TRBJ2-1	TRBD2	CASSFGGRSDEQFF	TGCGCCAGCAGTTTCGGCGGGAGAAGCGATGAGCAGTTCTTC
NA	TRBV7-2	TRBJ2-5	NA	CASSLVTGGETQYF	TGTGCCAGCAGCTTAGTTACAGGTGGAGAGACCCAGTACTTC
NA	TRBV9	TRBJ1-1	NA	CASSVGGHPMNTEAFF	TGTGCCAGCAGCGTAGGAGGCCACCCCATGAACACTGAAGCTTTCTTT
NA	TRBV7-2	TRBJ1-5	TRBD1	CASSIGQGSHQPQHF	TGTGCCAGCAGCATTGGACAGGGGAGCCACCAGCCCCAGCATTTT
few	TRBV2	TRBJ1-1	NA	CASSDDTGTFSNTEAFF	TGTGCCAGCAGTGACGACACGGGGACATTCTCGAACACTGAAGCTTTCTTT
NA	TRBV7-2	TRBJ2-1	NA	CASSPWGGYNEQFF	TGTGCCAGCAGCCCCTGGGGCGGATACAATGAGCAGTTCTTC
few	TRBV27	TRBJ2-5	NA	CASSRSEAGGETQYF	TGTGCCAGCAGTAGGAGTGAGGCGGGTGGAGAGACCCAGTACTTC
few	TRBV2	TRBJ2-2	NA	CASSEPGELFF	TGTGCCAGCAGTGAACCTGGGGAGCTGTTTTTT
NA	TRBV28	TRBJ2-3	NA	CASTGSVTDTQYF	TGTGCCAGCACCGGGTCGGTCACAGATACGCAGTATTTT
NA	TRBV5-4	TRBJ2-1	NA	CASTPSGTDNEQFF	TGTGCCAGTACCCCCTCTGGTACGGACAATGAGCAGTTCTTC
NA	TRBV5-1	TRBJ1-1	NA	CASSWTLNTEAFF	TGCGCCAGCAGTTGGACACTAAACACTGAAGCTTTCTTT
NA	TRBV9	TRBJ2-3	TRBD2	CASSSSGSADTQYF	TGTGCCAGCAGCTCTAGCGGGAGTGCAGATACGCAGTATTTT
few	TRBV7-6	TRBJ2-1	TRBD2	CASSPTGTTVVNEQFF	TGTGCCAGCAGCCCAACCGGGACTACCGTCGTCAATGAGCAGTTCTTC
NA	TRBV6-5	TRBJ2-3	TRBD2	CASRGGSVDTQYF	TGTGCCAGCAGGGGAGGGAGTGTCGATACGCAGTATTTT
NA	TRBV5-1	TRBJ1-2	NA	CASSLDRQNYGYTF	TGCGCCAGCAGCTTGGACAGGCAGAACTATGGCTACACCTTC
NA	TRBV4-2	TRBJ1-5	NA	CASSQAGLSNQPQHF	TGTGCCAGCAGCCAAGCCGGTCTTAGCAATCAGCCCCAGCATTTT
NA	TRBV6-5	TRBJ2-1	TRBD2	CASSSLAGGGNEQFF	TGTGCCAGCAGTTCCCTAGCGGGAGGGGGGAATGAGCAGTTCTTC
NA	TRBV11-2	TRBJ2-7	NA	CASSLQVGEQYF	TGTGCCAGCAGCTTACAGGTCGGCGAGCAGTACTTC
few	TRBV7-2	TRBJ2-1	NA	CASRLAAYNEQFF	TGTGCCAGCAGGCTCGCGGCATACAATGAGCAGTTCTTC
few	TRBV30	TRBJ2-3	TRBD2	CAWSSRREIDTQYF	TGTGCCTGGAGTTCACGGCGGGAGATAGATACGCAGTATTTT
NA	TRBV30	TRBJ1-5	TRBD1	CAWSRDRADVYSNQPQHF	TGTGCCTGGAGTCGAGACAGGGCGGATGTGTACAGCAATCAGCCCCAGCATTTT
NA	TRBV5-6	TRBJ2-1	TRBD2	CASSLAIAGVGNEQFF	TGTGCCAGCAGCTTGGCCATAGCGGGAGTAGGAAATGAGCAGTTCTTC